The clone carrying this T cell receptor (beta chain) was detected a few times. Time point described: patch test 1, 2 weeks after DPC sensitization. The treatment: therapeutic diphenylcyclopropenone sensitization with weekly scalp DPC. The template was total RNA from unfractionated whole blood. This CDR3 is 14 amino acids long. V lost 4 bases, J lost 8 bases, and 12 bases lay in between. CDR1 MNHNS and CDR2 SASEGT come from the germline V gene. The record originates from a study of human T cells and chemical hapten exposure. TCRdb reanalysed the RACE reads using MiXCR and keeps one entry per CDR3 protein. The sample records 80,000 to 100,000 distinct CDR3 sequences, around 7.8% being singletons.

This specimen consisted of whole blood, obtained in connection with sensitization to the hapten diphenylcyclopropenone (DPC). The sequence was collected from a young woman with alopecia areata. Some clones in this sample may be carry-over from other donors' samples. V and J are TRBV6-1 and TRBJ1-6; tentative D call: TRBD1 (6 bases). CDR3 DNA sequence: TGTGCCAGCAGTGGACAGGTTTGGGATTCACCCCTCCACTTT. This translates into CASSGQVWDSPLHF.